This T cell receptor (beta chain) is drawn from a study of blood T cells in healthy people across ages. Study-wide background: Researchers report that template switching captured about one barcoded beta molecule per two T cells.

A sample-barcoded 5' primer and a J-beta primer mix were used in a second PCR of roughly 6 to 11 cycles. Every sample returned 2.5 million or more CDR3-containing paired-end reads. TCRdb analysed the 5' RACE reads with MiXCR anew, one entry per CDR3 protein. Here the sample spans about 1 million distinct CDR3 sequences, 40% to 45% being singletons. V was clipped by 9 bases and J by 5 bases; unmatched bases: 6. The CDR3 runs 13 residues. Germline values: CDR1 ENHRY, CDR2 SYGVKD. Every donor contributed around 10 milliliters of peripheral blood by blood draw. The authors isolated at least 6 million PBMCs per sample. This clonotype was seen a handful of times.

The TCR originated in a woman aged 60-75 years in good health. The rearrangement uses TRBV10-3 and TRBJ2-1; 8 nucleotides agree with TRBD1. The sequencing sample was made of blood. CDR3 protein: CAMTGQVDNEQFF. Written as DNA, the CDR3 is TGTGCCATGACGGGACAGGTCGACAATGAGCAGTTCTTC.